This TCR beta chain is drawn from a study of a mutant IDH1 vaccine in newly diagnosed glioma. Study details: Previous care, which was radiotherapy, temozolomide, or both, most often involved both.

This clone was observed once. Its cognate antigen is unknown. The CDR3 extends over 15 amino acids. CDR1 and CDR2 (germline): SGHKS, YYEKEE (reference sequence). The V gene lost 3 bases and the J gene lost 4 bases, with 11 bases spanning the gap. Profiling relied on immunoSEQ multiplex PCR, and the TCRdb table lists in-frame clones only, not all of them. The data show roughly 11,000 clones, 87% seen once. Documented time point: week 5, during vaccination. Each dose of the vaccine consisted of 300 ug of mutant IDH1 20-mer peptide, with topical imiquimod. The rearrangement links TRBV5-5 to TRBJ2-6, with D perhaps TRBD1 or TRBD2 (6 bases each). The TCR comes from a woman between 35 and 50 years old with glioma. Some clones in this sample may be carry-over from other donors' samples. Sequencing used PBMCs, obtained from a glioma patient whose treatment included an IDH1 peptide vaccine. In nucleotides, the CDR3 is TGTGCCAGCAGCTCAGGGGCGGGGGGGGCCAACGTCCTGACTTTC. Residues: CASSSGAGGANVLTF. Variable domain in full (rest from reference TRBV5-5 and TRBJ2-6): DAGVTQSPTHLIKTRGQQVTLRCSPISGHKSVSWYQQVLGQGPQFIFQYYEKEERGRGNFPDRFSARQFPNYSSELNVNALLLGDSALYLCASSSGAGGANVLTFGAGSRLTVL.